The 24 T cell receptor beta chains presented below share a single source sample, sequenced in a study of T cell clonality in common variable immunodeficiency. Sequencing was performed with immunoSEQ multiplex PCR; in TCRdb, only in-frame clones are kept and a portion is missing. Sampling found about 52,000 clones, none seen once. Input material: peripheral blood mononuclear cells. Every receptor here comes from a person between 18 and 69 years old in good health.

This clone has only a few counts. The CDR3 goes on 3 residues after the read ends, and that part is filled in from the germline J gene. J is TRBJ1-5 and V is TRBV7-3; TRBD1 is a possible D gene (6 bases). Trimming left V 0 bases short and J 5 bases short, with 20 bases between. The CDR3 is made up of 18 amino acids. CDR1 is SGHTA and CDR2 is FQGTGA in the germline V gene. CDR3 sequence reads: CASSLTLPGVGGDQPQHF. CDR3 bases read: TGTGCCAGCAGCTTAACCCTCCCAGGGGTTGGAGGGGATCAGCCC.

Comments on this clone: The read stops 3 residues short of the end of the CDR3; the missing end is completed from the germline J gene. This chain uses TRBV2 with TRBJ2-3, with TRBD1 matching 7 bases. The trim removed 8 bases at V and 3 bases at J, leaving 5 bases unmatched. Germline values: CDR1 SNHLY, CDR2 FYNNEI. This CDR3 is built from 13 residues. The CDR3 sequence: CASLGQETDTQYF. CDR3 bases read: TGTGCCAGCCTCGGACAGGAAACAGATACG.

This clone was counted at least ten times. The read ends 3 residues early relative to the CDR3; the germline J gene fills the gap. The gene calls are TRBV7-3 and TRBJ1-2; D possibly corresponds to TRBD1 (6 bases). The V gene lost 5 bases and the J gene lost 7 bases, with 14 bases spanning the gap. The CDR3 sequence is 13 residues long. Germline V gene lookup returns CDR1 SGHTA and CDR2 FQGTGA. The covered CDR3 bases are TGTGCCAGCAGCCCGGGACACCTCTTTGGC. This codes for CASSPGHLFG. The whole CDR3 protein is CASSPGHLFGYTF.

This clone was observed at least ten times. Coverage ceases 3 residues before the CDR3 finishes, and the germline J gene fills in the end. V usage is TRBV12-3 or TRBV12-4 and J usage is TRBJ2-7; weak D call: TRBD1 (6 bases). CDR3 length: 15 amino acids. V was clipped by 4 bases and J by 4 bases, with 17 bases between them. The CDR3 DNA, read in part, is TGTGCCAGCAGTTGGACAGACCGAGGGGTATACGAG. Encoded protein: CASSWTDRGVYE. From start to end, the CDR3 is CASSWTDRGVYEQYF.

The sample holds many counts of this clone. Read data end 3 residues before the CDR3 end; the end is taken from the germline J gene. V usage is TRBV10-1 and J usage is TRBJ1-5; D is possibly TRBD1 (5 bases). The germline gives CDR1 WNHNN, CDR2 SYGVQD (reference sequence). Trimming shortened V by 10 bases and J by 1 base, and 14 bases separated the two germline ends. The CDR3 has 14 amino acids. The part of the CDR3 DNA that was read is TGCGCCACCCCGGGGGGTCTGAGCAATCAGCCC. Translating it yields CATPGGLSNQP. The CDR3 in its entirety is CATPGGLSNQPQHF.

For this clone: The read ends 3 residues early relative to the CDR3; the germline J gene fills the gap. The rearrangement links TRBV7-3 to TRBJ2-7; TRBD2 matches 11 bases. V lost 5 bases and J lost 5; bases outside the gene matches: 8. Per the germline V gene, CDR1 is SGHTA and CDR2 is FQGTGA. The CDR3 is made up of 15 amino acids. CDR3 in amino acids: CASSPHSGGADEQYF. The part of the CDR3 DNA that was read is TGTGCCAGCAGCCCGCATAGCGGGGGGGCGGACGAG.

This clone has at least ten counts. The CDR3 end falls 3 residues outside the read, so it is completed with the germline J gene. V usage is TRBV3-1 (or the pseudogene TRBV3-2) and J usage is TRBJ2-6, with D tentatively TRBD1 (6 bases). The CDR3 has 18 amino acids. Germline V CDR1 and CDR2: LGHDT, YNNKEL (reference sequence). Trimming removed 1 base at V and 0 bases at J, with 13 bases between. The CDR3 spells CASSQGPGQSSGANVLTF. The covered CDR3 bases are TGTGCCAGCAGCCAAGGACCGGGACAAAGCTCTGGGGCCAACGTC.

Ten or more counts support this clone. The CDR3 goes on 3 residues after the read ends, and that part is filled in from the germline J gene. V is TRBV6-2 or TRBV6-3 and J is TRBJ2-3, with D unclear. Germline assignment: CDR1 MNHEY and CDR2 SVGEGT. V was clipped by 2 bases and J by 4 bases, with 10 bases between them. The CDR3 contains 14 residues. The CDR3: CASSYAAWADTQYF. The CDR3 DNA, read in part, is TGTGCCAGCAGTTACGCGGCTTGGGCAGATACG.

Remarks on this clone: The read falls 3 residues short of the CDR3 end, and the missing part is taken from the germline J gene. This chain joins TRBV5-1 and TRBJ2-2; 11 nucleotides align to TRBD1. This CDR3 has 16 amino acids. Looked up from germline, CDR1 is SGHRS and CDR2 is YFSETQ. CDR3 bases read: TGCGCCAGCAGCGCAGGGACAGGGGGAGGTAGTGAAAAG. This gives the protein CASSAGTGGGSEK. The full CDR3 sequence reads CASSAGTGGGSEKLFF.

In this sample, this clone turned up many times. The CDR3 sequence: CASSDTRTGGYGETQYF. The sequenced CDR3 bases are TGTGCCAGCAGCGATACTAGGACAGGGGGGTATGGGGAGACC. This chain connects TRBV7-3 to TRBJ2-5; 10 nucleotides match TRBD1. The read ends 3 residues shy of where the CDR3 ends; the end is completed using the germline J gene. Germline loops: CDR1 SGHTA, CDR2 FQGTGA. V shed 5 bases and J 5 bases; nucleotides not matched to a gene: 14. The CDR3 is 17 amino acids.

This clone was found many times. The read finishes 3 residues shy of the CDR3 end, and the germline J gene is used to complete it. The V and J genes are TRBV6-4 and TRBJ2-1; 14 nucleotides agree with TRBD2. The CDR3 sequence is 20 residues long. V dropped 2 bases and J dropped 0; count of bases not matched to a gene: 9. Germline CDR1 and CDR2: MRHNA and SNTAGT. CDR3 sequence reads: CASSDTPGLAGASSYNEQFF. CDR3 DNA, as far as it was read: TGTGCCAGCAGTGACACCCCGGGACTAGCGGGGGCGAGCTCCTACAATGAG.

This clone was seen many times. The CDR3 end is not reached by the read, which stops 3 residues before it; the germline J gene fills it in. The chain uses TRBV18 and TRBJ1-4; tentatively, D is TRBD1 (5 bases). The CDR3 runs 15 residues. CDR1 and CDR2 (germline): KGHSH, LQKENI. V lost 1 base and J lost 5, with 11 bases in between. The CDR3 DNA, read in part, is TGTGCCAGCTCACCACTTGCAGGGAGGAATGAAAAA. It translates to CASSPLAGRNEK. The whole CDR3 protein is CASSPLAGRNEKLFF.

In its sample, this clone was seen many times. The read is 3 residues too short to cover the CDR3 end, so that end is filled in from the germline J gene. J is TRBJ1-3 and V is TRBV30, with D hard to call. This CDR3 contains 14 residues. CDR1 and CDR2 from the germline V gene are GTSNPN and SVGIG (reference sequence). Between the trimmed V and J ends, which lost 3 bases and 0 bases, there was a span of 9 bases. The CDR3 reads CAWRTRSSGNTIYF. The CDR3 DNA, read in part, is TGTGCCTGGAGGACCAGGAGCTCTGGAAACACC.

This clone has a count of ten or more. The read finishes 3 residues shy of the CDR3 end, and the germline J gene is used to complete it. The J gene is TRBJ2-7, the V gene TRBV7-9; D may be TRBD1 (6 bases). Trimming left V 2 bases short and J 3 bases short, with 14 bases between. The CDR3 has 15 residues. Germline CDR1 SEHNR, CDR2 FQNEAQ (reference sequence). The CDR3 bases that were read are TGTGCCAGCAGCTTAAAAATCGGACAGTTCTACGAG. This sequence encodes CASSLKIGQFYE. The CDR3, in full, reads CASSLKIGQFYEQYF. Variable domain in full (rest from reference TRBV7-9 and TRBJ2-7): DTGVSQNPRHKITKRGQNVTFRCDPISEHNRLYWYRQTLGQGPEFLTYFQNEAQLEKSRLLSDRFSAERPKGSFSTLEIQRTEQGDSAMYLCASSLKIGQFYEQYFGPGTRLTVT.

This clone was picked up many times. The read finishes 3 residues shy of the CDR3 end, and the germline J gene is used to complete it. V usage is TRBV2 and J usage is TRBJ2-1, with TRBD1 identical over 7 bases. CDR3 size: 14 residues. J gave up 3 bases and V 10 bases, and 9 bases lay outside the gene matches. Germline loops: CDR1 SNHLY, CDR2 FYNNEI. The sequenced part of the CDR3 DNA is TGTGCCACCACTGGGGGACAGATCTACAATGAG. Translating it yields CATTGGQIYNE. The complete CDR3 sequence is CATTGGQIYNEQFF.

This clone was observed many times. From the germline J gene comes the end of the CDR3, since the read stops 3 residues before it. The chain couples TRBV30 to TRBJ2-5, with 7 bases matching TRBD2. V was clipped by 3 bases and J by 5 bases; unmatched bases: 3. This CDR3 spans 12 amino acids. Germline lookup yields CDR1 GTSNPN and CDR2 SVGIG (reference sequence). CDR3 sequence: CAWRAGEETQYF. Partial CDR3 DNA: TGTGCCTGGAGGGCGGGGGAGGAGACC.

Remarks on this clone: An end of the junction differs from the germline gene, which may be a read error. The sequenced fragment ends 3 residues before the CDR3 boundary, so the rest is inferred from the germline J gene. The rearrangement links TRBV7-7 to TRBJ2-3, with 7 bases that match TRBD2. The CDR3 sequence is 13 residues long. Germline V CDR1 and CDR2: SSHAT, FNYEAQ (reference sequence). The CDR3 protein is CASSVGGADTQYF. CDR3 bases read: TGTGCTAGCAGCGTGGGGGGGGCAGATACG.

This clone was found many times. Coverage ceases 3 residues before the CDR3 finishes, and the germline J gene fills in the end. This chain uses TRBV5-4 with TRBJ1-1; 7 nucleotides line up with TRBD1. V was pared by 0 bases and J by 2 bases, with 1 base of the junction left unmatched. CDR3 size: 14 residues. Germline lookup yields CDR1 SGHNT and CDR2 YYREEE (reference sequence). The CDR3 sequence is CASSLDRGNTEAFF. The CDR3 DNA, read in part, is TGTGCCAGCAGCTTGGACAGGGGAAACACTGAA.

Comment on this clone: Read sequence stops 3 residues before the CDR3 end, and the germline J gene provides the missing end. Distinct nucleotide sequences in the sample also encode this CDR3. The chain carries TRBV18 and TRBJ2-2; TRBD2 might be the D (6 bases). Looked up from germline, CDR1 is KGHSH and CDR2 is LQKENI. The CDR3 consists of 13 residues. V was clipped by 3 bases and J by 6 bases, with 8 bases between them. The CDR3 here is CASSPPSAGELFF. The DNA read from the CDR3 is TGTGCCAGCTCACCTCCTAGCGCCGGGGAG.

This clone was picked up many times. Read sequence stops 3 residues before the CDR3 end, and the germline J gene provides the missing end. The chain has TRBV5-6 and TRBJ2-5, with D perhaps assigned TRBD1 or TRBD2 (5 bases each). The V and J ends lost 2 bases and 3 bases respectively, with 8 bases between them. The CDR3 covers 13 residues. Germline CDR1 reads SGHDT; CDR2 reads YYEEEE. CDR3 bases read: TGTGCCAGCAGCTTACGAGGGGAAGAGACC. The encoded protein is CASSLRGEET. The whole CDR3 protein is CASSLRGEETQYF. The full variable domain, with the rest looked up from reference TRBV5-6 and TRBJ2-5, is DAGVTQSPTHLIKTRGQQVTLRCSPKSGHDTVSWYQQALGQGPQFIFQYYEEEERQRGNFPDRFSGHQFPNYSSELNVNALLLGDSALYLCASSLRGEETQYFGPGTRLLVL.

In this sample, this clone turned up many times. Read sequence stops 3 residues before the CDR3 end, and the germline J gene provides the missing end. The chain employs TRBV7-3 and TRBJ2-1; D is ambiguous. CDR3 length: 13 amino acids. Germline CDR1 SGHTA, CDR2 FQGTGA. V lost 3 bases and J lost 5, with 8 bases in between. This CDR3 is CASSLRINNEQFF. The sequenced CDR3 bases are TGTGCCAGCAGCTTGCGAATAAACAATGAG.

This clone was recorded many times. Partial CDR3 DNA: TGTGCCAGCAGCTTCCGGGACAGCCAAGAGACC. This translates into CASSFRDSQET. Given in full, the CDR3 is CASSFRDSQETQYF. This chain joins TRBV5-6 and TRBJ2-5, with 7 bases matching TRBD1. The missing CDR3 end, 3 residues past where the read stops, is filled in from the germline J gene. The germline V gene has CDR1 SGHDT and CDR2 YYEEEE. V shed 2 bases, J shed 1 base, and the junction held 2 bases outside the gene matches. This CDR3 is 14 amino acids long.

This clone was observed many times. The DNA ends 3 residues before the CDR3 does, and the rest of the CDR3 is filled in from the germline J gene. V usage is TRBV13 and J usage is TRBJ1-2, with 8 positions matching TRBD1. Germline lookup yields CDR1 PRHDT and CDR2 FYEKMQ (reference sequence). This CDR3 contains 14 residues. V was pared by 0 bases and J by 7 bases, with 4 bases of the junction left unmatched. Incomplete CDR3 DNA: TGTGCCAGCAGCTTAGGCTCAGGGGGCAGTGGC. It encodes CASSLGSGGSG. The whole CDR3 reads CASSLGSGGSGYTF.

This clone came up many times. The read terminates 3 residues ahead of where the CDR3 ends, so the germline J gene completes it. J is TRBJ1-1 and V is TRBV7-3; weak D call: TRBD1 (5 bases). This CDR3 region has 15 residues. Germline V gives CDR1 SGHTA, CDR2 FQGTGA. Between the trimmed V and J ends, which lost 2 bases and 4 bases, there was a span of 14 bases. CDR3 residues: CASSLGMAGSTEAFF. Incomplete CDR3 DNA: TGTGCCAGCAGCTTAGGGATGGCAGGGAGCACTGAA.